This T cell receptor (beta chain) was identified in a study of T-cell memory formation after mild COVID-19. Across the study: The two donors had largely donor-specific TCR clusters.

This CDR3 has 18 amino acids. The germline CDR1 and CDR2 sequences are SGHTA and FQGTGA. The V gene end was trimmed by 5 bases and the J gene end by 2 bases; junction bases not matched to a gene: 13. TCRdb fed the 5' RACE reads into MiXCR, producing one record per CDR3 protein. The sample lists roughly 150,000 distinct CDR3 sequences, 10% to 15% seen once, with approximately 3.4% in the top ten. The receptor's source is a man aged 18 to 30 who had mild COVID-19 (a few samples of this study predate the infection). Cell type and time point are not known. This rearrangement joins TRBV7-3 to TRBJ2-3, with 10 bases aligning to TRBD2. Source material: PBMCs or a T cell subset sorted from them (not recorded which). The CDR3 loop reads CASSRPSQSGGATDTQYF. The CDR3 nucleotides are TGTGCCAGCAGCCGACCCTCGCAAAGCGGGGGGGCCACAGATACGCAGTATTTT.